This T cell receptor beta chain was recorded in a study of CD8 T cells in Susac syndrome. A single count supports this clonotype. With random hexamers, 0.5 to 1 ug RNA was reverse transcribed. Across 54 Vbeta and 13 Jbeta, TCR beta CDR3 was amplified with immunoSEQ multiplex PCR. In TCRdb, the immunoSEQ multiplex PCR reads were re-called with MiXCR into one record per CDR3 protein. Of over 150,000 distinct CDR3 sequences listed, more than 90% were seen once; the top ten hold 0.093%. In contrast to the negatively isolated CD8+ and CD4+ T cells, TEMRA cells were FACS-enriched. Germline CDR1 KGHDR, CDR2 SFDVKD. The CDR3 sequence is 16 residues long. Trimming removed 4 bases from V and 5 bases from J; junction bases left unmatched: 5.

Specimen: CD4+ T cells from PBMCs. The chain combines TRBV24-1 with TRBJ2-5; the match to TRBD2 covers 14 bases. The source of this sequence is a human donor with multiple sclerosis. CDR3 bases: TGTGCCACCAGTGAAGAGGGACTAGCGGGAGAGGAGACCCAGTACTTC. Protein: CATSEEGLAGEETQYF.